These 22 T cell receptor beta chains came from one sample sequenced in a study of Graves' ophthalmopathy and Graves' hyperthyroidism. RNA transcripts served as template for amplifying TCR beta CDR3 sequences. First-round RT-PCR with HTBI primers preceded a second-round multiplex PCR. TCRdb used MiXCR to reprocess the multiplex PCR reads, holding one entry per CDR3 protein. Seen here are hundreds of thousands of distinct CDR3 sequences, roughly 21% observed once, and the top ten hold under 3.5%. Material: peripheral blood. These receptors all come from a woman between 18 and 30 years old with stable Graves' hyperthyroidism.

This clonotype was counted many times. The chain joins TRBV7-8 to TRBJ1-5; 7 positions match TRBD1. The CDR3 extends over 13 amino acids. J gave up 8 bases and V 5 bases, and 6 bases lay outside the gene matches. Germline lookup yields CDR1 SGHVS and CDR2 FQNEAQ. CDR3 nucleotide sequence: TGTGCCAGCAGCGGGACAGCTCAAGAGCCCCAGCATTTT. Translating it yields CASSGTAQEPQHF. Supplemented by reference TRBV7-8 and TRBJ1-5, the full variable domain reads GAGVSQSPRYKVAKRGQDVALRCDPISGHVSLFWYQQALGQGPEFLTYFQNEAQLDKSGLPSDRFFAERPEGSVSTLKIQRTQQEDSAVYLCASSGTAQEPQHFGDGTRLSIL.

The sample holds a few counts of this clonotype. This chain's CDR3 is CASKLDTGGGSYEQYF. CDR3 in DNA: TGTGCCAGCAAACTCGATACCGGAGGAGGCTCCTACGAGCAGTACTTC. This sequence joins TRBV28 and TRBJ2-7; D is perhaps TRBD2 (5 bases). V lost 7 bases and J lost 0, with 19 bases in between. The CDR3 has 16 amino acids. Germline V gives CDR1 MDHEN, CDR2 SYDVKM.

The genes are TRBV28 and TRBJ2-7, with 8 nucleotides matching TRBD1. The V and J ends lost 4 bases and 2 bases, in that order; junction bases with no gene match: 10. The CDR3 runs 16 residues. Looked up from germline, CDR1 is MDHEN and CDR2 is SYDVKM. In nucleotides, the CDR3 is TGTGCCAGCAGTTCCTTCCAGGGGGCCAACGCCTACGAGCAGTACTTC. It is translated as CASSSFQGANAYEQYF.

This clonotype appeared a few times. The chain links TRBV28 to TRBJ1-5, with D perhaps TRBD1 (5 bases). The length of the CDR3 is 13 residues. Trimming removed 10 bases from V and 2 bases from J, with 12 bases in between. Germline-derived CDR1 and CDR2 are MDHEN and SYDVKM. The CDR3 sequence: CATILGGNQPQHF. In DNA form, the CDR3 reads TGTGCCACCATACTGGGGGGCAATCAGCCCCAGCATTTT.

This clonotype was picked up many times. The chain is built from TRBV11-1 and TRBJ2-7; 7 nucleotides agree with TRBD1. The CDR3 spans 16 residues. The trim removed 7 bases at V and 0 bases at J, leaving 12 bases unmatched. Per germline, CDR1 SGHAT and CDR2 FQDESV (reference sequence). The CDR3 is CASNNPTGESSYEQYF. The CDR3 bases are TGTGCCAGCAACAACCCAACAGGGGAAAGCTCCTACGAGCAGTACTTC. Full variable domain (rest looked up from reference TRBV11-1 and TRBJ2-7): EAEVAQSPRYKITEKSQAVAFWCDPISGHATLYWYRQILGQGPELLVQFQDESVVDDSQLPKDRFSAERLKGVDSTLKIQPAELGDSAMYLCASNNPTGESSYEQYFGPGTRLTVT.

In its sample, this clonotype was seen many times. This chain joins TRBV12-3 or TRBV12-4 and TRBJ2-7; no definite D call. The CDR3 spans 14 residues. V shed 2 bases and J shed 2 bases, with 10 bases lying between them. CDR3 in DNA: TGTGCCAGCAGTTTACTGGGTGGGACCTACGAGCAGTACTTC. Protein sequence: CASSLLGGTYEQYF.

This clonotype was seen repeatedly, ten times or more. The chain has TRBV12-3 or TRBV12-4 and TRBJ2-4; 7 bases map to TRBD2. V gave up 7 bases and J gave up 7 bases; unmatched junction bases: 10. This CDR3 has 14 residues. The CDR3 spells CASTLGGGVNIQYF. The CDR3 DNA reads TGTGCCAGCACCCTTGGGGGAGGGGTGAACATTCAGTACTTC.

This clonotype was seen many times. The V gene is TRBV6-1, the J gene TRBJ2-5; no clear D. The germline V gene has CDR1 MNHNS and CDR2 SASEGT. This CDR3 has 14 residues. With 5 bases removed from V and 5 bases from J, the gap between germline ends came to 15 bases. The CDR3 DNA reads TGTGCCAGCAGTACCCGGACCTTCGCGGAGACCCAGTACTTC. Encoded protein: CASSTRTFAETQYF.

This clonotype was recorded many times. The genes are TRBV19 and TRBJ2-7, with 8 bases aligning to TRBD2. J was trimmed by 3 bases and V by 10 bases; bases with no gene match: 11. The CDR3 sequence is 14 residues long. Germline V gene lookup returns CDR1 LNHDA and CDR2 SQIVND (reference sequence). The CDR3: CATPGTRGDYEQYF. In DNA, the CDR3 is TGTGCCACCCCAGGGACTAGGGGGGACTACGAGCAGTACTTC.

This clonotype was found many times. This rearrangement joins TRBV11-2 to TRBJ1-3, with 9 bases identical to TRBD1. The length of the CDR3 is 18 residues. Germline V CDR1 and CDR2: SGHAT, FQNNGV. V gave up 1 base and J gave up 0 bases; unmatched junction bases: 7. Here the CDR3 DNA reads TGTGCCAGCAGCTTAGTAGGGGGGACAGGGCGCTCTGGAAACACCATATATTTT. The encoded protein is CASSLVGGTGRSGNTIYF.

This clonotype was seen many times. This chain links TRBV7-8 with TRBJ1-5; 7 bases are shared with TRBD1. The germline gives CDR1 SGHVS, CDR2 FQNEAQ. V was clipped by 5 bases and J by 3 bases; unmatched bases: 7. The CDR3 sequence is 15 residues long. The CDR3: CASSPDRAPNQPQHF. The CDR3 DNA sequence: TGTGCCAGCAGCCCTGACAGGGCCCCCAATCAGCCCCAGCATTTT.

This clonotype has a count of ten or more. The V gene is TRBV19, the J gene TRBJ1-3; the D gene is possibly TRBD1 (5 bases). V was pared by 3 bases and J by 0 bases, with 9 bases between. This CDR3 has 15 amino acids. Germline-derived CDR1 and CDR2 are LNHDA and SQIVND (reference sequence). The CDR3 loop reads CASSIDGGSGNTIYF. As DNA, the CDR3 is TGTGCCAGTAGTATTGACGGGGGCTCTGGAAACACCATATATTTT.

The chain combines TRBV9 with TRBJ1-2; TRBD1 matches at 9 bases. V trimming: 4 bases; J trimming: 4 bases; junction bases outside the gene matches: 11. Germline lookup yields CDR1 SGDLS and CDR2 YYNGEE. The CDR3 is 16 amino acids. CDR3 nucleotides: TGTGCCAGCAGCCGTGACCCGGGACAGGGAGGCTATGGCTACACCTTC. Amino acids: CASSRDPGQGGYGYTF.

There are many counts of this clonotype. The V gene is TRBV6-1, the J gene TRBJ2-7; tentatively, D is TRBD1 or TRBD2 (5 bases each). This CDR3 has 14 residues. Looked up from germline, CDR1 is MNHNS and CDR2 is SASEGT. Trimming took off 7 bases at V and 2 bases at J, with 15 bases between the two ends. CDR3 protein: CASMIFEGPYEQYF. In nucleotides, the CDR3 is TGTGCCAGCATGATTTTCGAGGGGCCCTACGAGCAGTACTTC.

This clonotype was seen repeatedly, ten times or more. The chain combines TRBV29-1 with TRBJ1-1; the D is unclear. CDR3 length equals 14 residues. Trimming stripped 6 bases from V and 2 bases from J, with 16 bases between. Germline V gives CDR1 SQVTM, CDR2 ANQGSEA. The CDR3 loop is CSVARTVRNTEAFF. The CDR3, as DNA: TGCAGCGTCGCTCGGACTGTAAGAAACACTGAAGCTTTCTTT.

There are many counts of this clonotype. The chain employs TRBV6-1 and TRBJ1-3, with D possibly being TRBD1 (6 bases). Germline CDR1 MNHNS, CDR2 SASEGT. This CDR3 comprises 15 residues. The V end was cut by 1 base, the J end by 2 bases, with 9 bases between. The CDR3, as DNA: TGTGCCAGCAGTGAAGACACAGGGACTGGAAACACCATATATTTT. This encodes CASSEDTGTGNTIYF.

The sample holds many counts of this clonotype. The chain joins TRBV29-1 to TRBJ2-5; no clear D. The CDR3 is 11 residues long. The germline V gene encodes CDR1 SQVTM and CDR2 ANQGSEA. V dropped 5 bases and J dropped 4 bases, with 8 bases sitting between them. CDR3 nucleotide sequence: TGCAGCGTTTTCGTCGGAGAGACCCAGTACTTC. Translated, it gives CSVFVGETQYF.

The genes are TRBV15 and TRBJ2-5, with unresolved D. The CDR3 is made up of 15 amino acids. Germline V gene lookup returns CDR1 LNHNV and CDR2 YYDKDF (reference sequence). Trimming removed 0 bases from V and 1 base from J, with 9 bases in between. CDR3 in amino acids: CATSRDPGPQETQYF. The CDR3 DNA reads TGTGCCACCAGCAGAGATCCGGGTCCCCAAGAGACCCAGTACTTC.

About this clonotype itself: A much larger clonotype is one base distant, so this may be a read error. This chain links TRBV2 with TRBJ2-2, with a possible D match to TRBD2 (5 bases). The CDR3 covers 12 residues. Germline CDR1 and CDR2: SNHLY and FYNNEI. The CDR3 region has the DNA TGTGCCAGCAGTGACGTTCCCGGGGAGCTGTGTTTT. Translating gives CASSDVPGELCF.

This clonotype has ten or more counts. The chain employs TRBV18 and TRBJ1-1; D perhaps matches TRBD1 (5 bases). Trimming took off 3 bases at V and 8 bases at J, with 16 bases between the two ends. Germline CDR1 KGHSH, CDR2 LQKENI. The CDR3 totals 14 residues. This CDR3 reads CASSPAEGRGEAFF. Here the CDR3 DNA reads TGTGCCAGCTCACCGGCAGAGGGACGGGGGGAAGCTTTCTTT.

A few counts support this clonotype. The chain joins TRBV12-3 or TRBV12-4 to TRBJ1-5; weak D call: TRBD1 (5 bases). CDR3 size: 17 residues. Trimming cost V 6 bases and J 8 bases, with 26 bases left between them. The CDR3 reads CASSPARSQDPIKPQHF. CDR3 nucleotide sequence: TGTGCCAGCAGCCCAGCGAGGTCACAGGATCCCATCAAGCCCCAGCATTTT.

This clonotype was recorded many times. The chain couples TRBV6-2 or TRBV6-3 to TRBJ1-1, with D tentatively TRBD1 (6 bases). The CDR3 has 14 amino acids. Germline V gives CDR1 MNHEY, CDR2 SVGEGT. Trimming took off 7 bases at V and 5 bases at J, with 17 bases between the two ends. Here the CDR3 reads CASTLGGGWTEAFF. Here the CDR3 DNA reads TGTGCCAGCACCCTAGGGGGGGGGTGGACTGAAGCTTTCTTT.